The 24 T cell receptor beta chains reported below all come from one sample, sequenced in a study of blood T cell repertoires in COVID-19. This table comes from immunoSEQ multiplex PCR, and its TCRdb copy is limited to in-frame clones, with some not included. The repertoire includes around 14,000 clones, 87% of them detected once, and about 33% sits in the top ten. The sequencing sample was made of peripheral blood. These receptors were obtained from a human donor in a cohort sampled during active COVID-19.

The chain carries TRBV28 and TRBJ1-6, with TRBD1 identical over 7 bases. V shed 5 bases and J 5 bases; nucleotides not matched to a gene: 6. Looked up from germline, CDR1 is MDHEN and CDR2 is SYDVKM. There are 15 residues in the CDR3. The CDR3, as DNA: TGTGCCAGCAGTCCAAGGGGGCTAAATAATTCACCCCTCCACTTT. This codes for CASSPRGLNNSPLHF. The full variable domain, in which reference TRBV28 and TRBJ1-6 provide the parts outside the CDR3, is DVKVTQSSRYLVKRTGEKVFLECVQDMDHENMFWYRQDPGLGLRLIYFSYDVKMKEKGDIPEGYSVSREKKERFSLILESASTNQTSMYLCASSPRGLNNSPLHFGNGTRLTVT.

This chain uses TRBV3-1 (or the pseudogene TRBV3-2) with TRBJ1-3; TRBD1 matches at 7 bases. From germline, CDR1 is LGHDT and CDR2 YNNKEL (reference sequence). The ends lost 6 bases at V and 2 bases at J; junction bases unmatched: 7. The length of the CDR3 is 15 residues. CDR3 sequence: CASRIQGVPGNTIYF. In DNA form, the CDR3 reads TGTGCCAGCAGGATCCAGGGGGTACCTGGAAACACCATATATTTT.

The chain is built from TRBV10-3 and TRBJ1-1; TRBD1 is a possible D gene (6 bases). This CDR3 is built from 15 residues. The V gene's germline CDR1 is ENHRY and CDR2 SYGVKD. The germline V and J ends were trimmed by 3 bases and 4 bases, with 15 bases remaining between them. The CDR3 DNA sequence: TGTGCCATCAGTGAACCCTGGACAGAAACCACTGAAGCTTTCTTT. Translation gives CAISEPWTETTEAFF.

The V call is TRBV11-3, the J call TRBJ1-5; possibly TRBD1 for D (6 bases). Germline V gene data show CDR1 as SGHNT and CDR2 as YENEEA. Trimming cost V 0 bases and J 4 bases, with 10 bases left between them. CDR3 length: 15 amino acids. CDR3 sequence reads: CASSLDSGQNQPQHF. CDR3 bases: TGTGCCAGCAGCTTAGATTCCGGACAGAATCAGCCCCAGCATTTT.

This clone came up a few times. This chain joins TRBV7-2 and TRBJ2-1; 14 bases are a match to TRBD2. Trimming at V came to 3 bases and at J to 8 bases, leaving 3 bases not matched to a gene. The CDR3 consists of 15 residues. The germline gives CDR1 SGHTA, CDR2 FQGNSA. The CDR3 bases are TGTGCCAGCAGCTTCGGACTAGCGGGGGGCCATGAGCAGTTCTTC. Encoded protein: CASSFGLAGGHEQFF. Together with reference TRBV7-2 and TRBJ2-1, the CDR3 gives the full variable domain: GAGVSQSPSNKVTEKGKDVELRCDPISGHTALYWYRQSLGQGLEFLIYFQGNSAPDKSGLPSDRFSAERTGGSVSTLTIQRTQQEDSAVYLCASSFGLAGGHEQFFGPGTRLTVL.

The rearrangement joins TRBV15 to TRBJ1-5, with a possible D match to TRBD1 (6 bases). Germline CDR1 LNHNV, CDR2 YYDKDF (reference sequence). This CDR3 region has 16 residues. V was shortened by 3 bases and J by 1 base, with 13 bases between the two germline ends. The CDR3: CATSREGQPSNQPQHF. The CDR3 coding sequence is TGTGCCACCAGCAGGGAAGGACAGCCAAGCAATCAGCCCCAGCATTTT.

The chain combines TRBV28 with TRBJ2-7; 9 bases fit TRBD1. Trimming cost V 3 bases and J 5 bases; bases outside gene matches: 8. Germline V CDR1 and CDR2: MDHEN, SYDVKM. The CDR3 totals 15 residues. The CDR3 here is CASSLGQGSIHEQYF. CDR3 DNA sequence: TGTGCCAGCAGTTTGGGACAGGGAAGTATCCACGAGCAGTACTTC.

This clone was counted a few times. The chain uses TRBV5-4 and TRBJ2-7, with 12 bases matching TRBD1. V dropped 3 bases and J dropped 5; count of bases not matched to a gene: 9. Germline V lookup: CDR1 SGHNT, CDR2 YYREEE (reference sequence). The CDR3 length is 16 residues. Here the CDR3 DNA reads TGTGCCAGCAGCTCTCACCGGGACAGGGGGCGGGACGAGCAGTACTTC. It specifies CASSSHRDRGRDEQYF.

The rearrangement joins TRBV6-5 to TRBJ2-5, with D possibly matching TRBD2 (7 bases). Trimming took off 6 bases at V and 7 bases at J, with 18 bases between the two ends. The CDR3 loop spans 14 amino acids. From germline, CDR1 is MNHEY and CDR2 SVGAGI. CDR3 region: CASSHKGGIGTQYF. The CDR3 DNA reads TGTGCCAGCAGCCATAAGGGGGGGATAGGGACCCAGTACTTC.

The rearrangement joins TRBV5-6 to TRBJ1-2, with D possibly being TRBD1 (5 bases). Germline lookup yields CDR1 SGHDT and CDR2 YYEEEE. CDR3 length: 13 amino acids. Trimming stripped 5 bases from V and 3 bases from J, with 11 bases between. The CDR3 is CASSPGGDYGYTF. Here the CDR3 DNA reads TGTGCCAGCAGTCCGGGGGGAGACTATGGCTACACCTTC.

The V gene is TRBV27, the J gene TRBJ1-3; D might be TRBD1 (5 bases). CDR1 and CDR2 from the germline V gene are MNHEY and SMNVEV (reference sequence). CDR3 length: 15 residues. Trimming removed 6 bases from V and 4 bases from J, with 16 bases in between. The CDR3 loop is CASSLDSLPGNTIYF. CDR3 bases: TGTGCCAGCAGCCTAGACAGTTTACCGGGAAACACCATATATTTT.

The rearrangement links TRBV11-2 to TRBJ2-1; 13 positions agree with TRBD2. The CDR3 has 16 residues. Germline CDR1 and CDR2: SGHAT and FQNNGV. Trimming at V came to 6 bases and at J to 8 bases, leaving 10 bases not matched to a gene. The CDR3 coding sequence is TGTGCCAGCAGAGGAAGGACTAGCGGGAGTATCGATGAGCAGTTCTTC. As protein: CASRGRTSGSIDEQFF.

This chain uses TRBV29-1 with TRBJ2-1; TRBD2 matches at 9 bases. Germline-derived CDR1 and CDR2 are SQVTM and ANQGSEA. Trimming cost V 2 bases and J 8 bases; bases outside gene matches: 10. The CDR3 loop spans 15 amino acids. CDR3 sequence: CSVERLAGSRDEQFF. CDR3 nucleotide sequence: TGCAGCGTTGAAAGGCTAGCGGGATCAAGGGATGAGCAGTTCTTC.

This clone was seen only a few times. The genes are TRBV7-8 and TRBJ2-2; D call uncertain. V lost 1 base to trimming and J lost 2 bases, with 5 bases between them. Germline CDR1 reads SGHVS; CDR2 reads FQNEAQ. The CDR3 has 14 residues. The CDR3 spells CASSLDYNTGELFF. The CDR3 DNA follows: TGTGCCAGCAGCTTAGACTACAACACCGGGGAGCTGTTTTTT.

This clone has just one count. V usage is TRBV27 and J usage is TRBJ2-7, with 14 bases lining up with TRBD2. From germline, CDR1 is MNHEY and CDR2 SMNVEV (reference sequence). The J segment lost 6 bases and the V segment lost 5 bases, leaving 6 bases of the junction unmatched. This CDR3 contains 15 residues. CDR3 DNA sequence: TGTGCCAGCAGTCCCGGGACTAGCGGGAGATCCGAGCAGTACTTC. It encodes CASSPGTSGRSEQYF.

This chain joins TRBV7-6 and TRBJ1-3, with 7 bases lining up with TRBD1. V lost 5 bases and J lost 4; bases outside the gene matches: 5. Germline V CDR1 and CDR2: SGHVS, FNYEAQ. The CDR3 length is 14 residues. CDR3 nucleotides: TGTGCCAGCAGCCTCACAGGGGCCGGAAACACCATATATTTT. Translation gives CASSLTGAGNTIYF.

V and J are TRBV6-2 or TRBV6-3 and TRBJ1-1, with TRBD1 matching over 7 bases. The length of the CDR3 is 14 residues. V shed 6 bases, J shed 9 bases, and the junction held 13 bases outside the gene matches. Per the germline V gene, CDR1 is MNHEY and CDR2 is SVGEGT. The CDR3 protein is CASSRALTGTQAFF. CDR3 bases: TGTGCCAGCAGCCGAGCCTTGACAGGGACCCAAGCTTTCTTT.

This chain uses TRBV12-3 or TRBV12-4 with TRBJ2-1, with a weak D call TRBD1 (6 bases). V lost 6 bases to trimming and J lost 8 bases, with 11 bases between them. This CDR3 has 12 amino acids. CDR3 protein: CASSSQGYEQFF. CDR3 sequence (DNA): TGTGCCAGCAGCTCACAGGGATATGAGCAGTTCTTC.

The chain employs TRBV29-1 and TRBJ1-4; D call uncertain. This CDR3 region has 14 residues. CDR1 and CDR2 (germline): SQVTM, ANQGSEA. With 5 bases removed from V and 2 bases from J, the gap between germline ends came to 12 bases. CDR3 sequence: CSVLAVGTNEKLFF. CDR3 bases: TGCAGCGTTCTGGCTGTCGGGACTAATGAAAAACTGTTTTTT. The full variable domain, in which reference TRBV29-1 and TRBJ1-4 provide the parts outside the CDR3, is SAVISQKPSRDICQRGTSLTIQCQVDSQVTMMFWYRQQPGQSLTLIATANQGSEATYESGFVIDKFPISRPNLTFSTLTVSNMSPEDSSIYLCSVLAVGTNEKLFFGSGTQLSVL.

This chain connects TRBV5-1 to TRBJ1-1; no definite D call. The V end was cut by 5 bases, the J end by 1 base, with 9 bases between. The CDR3 has 13 amino acids. CDR1 is SGHRS, CDR2 YFSETQ, per germline. The CDR3 sequence is CASSFAGNTEAFF. DNA of the CDR3: TGCGCCAGCAGTTTCGCGGGGAACACTGAAGCTTTCTTT.

The gene calls are TRBV3-1 (or the pseudogene TRBV3-2) and TRBJ2-3; D is uncertain. Trimming stripped 4 bases from V and 1 base from J, with 6 bases between. Germline-derived CDR1 and CDR2 are LGHDT and YNNKEL (reference sequence). This CDR3 is built from 13 residues. The CDR3 protein is CASSPSGTDTQYF. The CDR3, as DNA: TGTGCCAGCAGCCCCAGTGGCACAGATACGCAGTATTTT.

The chain carries TRBV4-3 and TRBJ1-4; TRBD1 matches at 9 bases. V shed 0 bases and J 5 bases; nucleotides not matched to a gene: 7. Looked up from germline, CDR1 is LGHNA and CDR2 is YSLEER. This CDR3 is 17 amino acids long. The CDR3 coding sequence is TGCGCCAGCAGCCAAGATCGGGGGACAGGGAGAAATGAAAAACTGTTTTTT. Translation gives CASSQDRGTGRNEKLFF.

The chain employs TRBV6-5 and TRBJ2-1, with 9 bases that match TRBD2. After removal of 4 bases from V and 2 bases from J, the junction contained 6 bases not matched to a gene. The germline V gene encodes CDR1 MNHEY and CDR2 SVGAGI. The length of the CDR3 is 16 residues. The CDR3 spells CASSFLTSGPYNEQFF. For the CDR3, the DNA is TGTGCCAGCAGTTTCCTGACTAGCGGCCCCTACAATGAGCAGTTCTTC.

The CDR3 DNA is TGTGCCAGCACCGGCGGGGGGACTAGCTTCCTGGACGGCAATGAGCAGTTCTTC. Translated: CASTGGGTSFLDGNEQFF. The chain joins TRBV28 to TRBJ2-1; 9 bases agree with TRBD2. Per the germline V gene, CDR1 is MDHEN and CDR2 is SYDVKM. CDR3 length equals 18 residues. J was trimmed by 6 bases and V by 7 bases; bases with no gene match: 19.